This T cell receptor beta chain was retrieved from a study of shared clonotypes between healthy human individuals. The CDR3 has 14 residues. Germline V gene data show CDR1 as MNHEY and CDR2 as SVGAGI. V was trimmed by 7 bases and J by 1 base, leaving 13 bases between them. The repertoire was sequenced with immunoSEQ multiplex PCR; TCRdb's copy has only in-frame clones and lacks some. The sample includes about 2,500,000 clones, about 92% of them seen just once. The sample was naive CD4+ T cells sorted from blood. This sample's subset: CD45RA+ positively selected. V and J are TRBV6-5 and TRBJ1-1; tentative D call: TRBD1 (5 bases). This sequence originates from a man aged 18-30 years in good health. The CDR3 DNA sequence: TGTGCCAGCACATTTGTCGGGGCGAACACTGAAGCTTTCTTT. The encoded protein is CASTFVGANTEAFF.